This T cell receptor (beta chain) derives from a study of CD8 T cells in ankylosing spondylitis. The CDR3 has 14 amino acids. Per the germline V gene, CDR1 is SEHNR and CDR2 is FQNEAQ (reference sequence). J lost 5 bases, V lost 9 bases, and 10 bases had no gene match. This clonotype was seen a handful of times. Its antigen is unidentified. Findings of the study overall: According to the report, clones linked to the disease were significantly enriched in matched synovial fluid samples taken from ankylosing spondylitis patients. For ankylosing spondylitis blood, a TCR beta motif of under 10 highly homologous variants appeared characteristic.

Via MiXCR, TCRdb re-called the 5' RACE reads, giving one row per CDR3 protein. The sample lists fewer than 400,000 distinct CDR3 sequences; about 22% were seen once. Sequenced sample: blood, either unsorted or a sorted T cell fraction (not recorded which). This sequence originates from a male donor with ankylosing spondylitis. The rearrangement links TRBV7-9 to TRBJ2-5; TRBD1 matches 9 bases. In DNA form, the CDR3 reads TGTGCCAGTGGGGGACAGGGAATGTTGGAGACCCAGTACTTC. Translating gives CASGGQGMLETQYF. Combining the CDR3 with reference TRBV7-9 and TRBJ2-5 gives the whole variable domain DTGVSQNPRHKITKRGQNVTFRCDPISEHNRLYWYRQTLGQGPEFLTYFQNEAQLEKSRLLSDRFSAERPKGSFSTLEIQRTEQGDSAMYLCASGGQGMLETQYFGPGTRLLVL.